This TCR beta chain was retrieved from a study of prognosis after radiotherapy for stage I lung cancer. Study as a whole: Enrollment of stage I non-small cell lung cancer patients ran from early 2018 to early 2019. Histology showed adenocarcinoma in fewer than 15 patients versus squamous cell carcinoma in more than 5.

The CDR3 extends over 15 amino acids. V trimming: 0 bases; J trimming: 7 bases; junction bases outside the gene matches: 3. Germline CDR1 and CDR2: SGHRS and YFSETQ. Two rounds of multiplex PCR amplified TCR beta CDR3 from genomic DNA. First-round PCR amplification was performed with primers specific to each TRBV and TRBJ gene. A second round of PCR was carried out using universal primers. TCRdb used MiXCR to reprocess the multiplex PCR reads, holding one entry per CDR3 protein. The data hold 30,000 to 40,000 distinct CDR3 sequences, with around 34% observed a single time. Points from the study as a whole: The authors reported that TRBV and TRBJ gene usage differed between patients with and without metastases.

In its sample, this clonotype was seen many times. Antigen: not known. The J gene is TRBJ2-1, the V gene TRBV5-1; 11 bases fit TRBD2. This specimen consisted of PBMCs, obtained before or after stereotactic body radiation therapy (not recorded which). The source of this sequence is a donor over 45 with non-small cell lung cancer. CDR3 nucleotide sequence: TGCGCCAGCAGCTTGGCCCTAGCGGGAGGTAATGAGCAGTTCTTC. It is translated as CASSLALAGGNEQFF.